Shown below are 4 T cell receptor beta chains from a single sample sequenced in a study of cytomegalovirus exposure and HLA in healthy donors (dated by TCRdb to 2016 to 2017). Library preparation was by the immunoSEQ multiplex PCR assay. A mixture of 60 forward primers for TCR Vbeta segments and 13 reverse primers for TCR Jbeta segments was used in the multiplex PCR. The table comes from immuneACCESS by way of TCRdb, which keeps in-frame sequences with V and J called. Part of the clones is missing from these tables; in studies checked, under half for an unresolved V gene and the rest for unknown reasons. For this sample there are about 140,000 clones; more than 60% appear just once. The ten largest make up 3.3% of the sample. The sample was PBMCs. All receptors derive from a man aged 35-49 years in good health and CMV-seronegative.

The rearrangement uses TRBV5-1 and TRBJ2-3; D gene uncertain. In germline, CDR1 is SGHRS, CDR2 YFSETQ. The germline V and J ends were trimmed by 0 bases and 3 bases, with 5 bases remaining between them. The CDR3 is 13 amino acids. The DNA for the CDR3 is TGCGCCAGCAGCTTGGCCCCGACAGATACGCAGTATTTT. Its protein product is CASSLAPTDTQYF.

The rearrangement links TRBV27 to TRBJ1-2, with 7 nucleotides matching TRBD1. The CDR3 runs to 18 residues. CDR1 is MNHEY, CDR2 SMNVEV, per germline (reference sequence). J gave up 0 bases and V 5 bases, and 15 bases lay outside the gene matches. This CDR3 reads CASSPRQGAFTANYGYTF. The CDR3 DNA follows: TGTGCCAGCAGTCCAAGACAGGGAGCCTTCACAGCTAACTATGGCTACACCTTC.

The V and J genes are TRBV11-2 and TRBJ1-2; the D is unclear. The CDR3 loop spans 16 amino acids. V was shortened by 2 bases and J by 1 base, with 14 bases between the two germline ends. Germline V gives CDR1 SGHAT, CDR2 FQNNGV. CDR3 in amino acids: CASSLTLGGNNYGYTF. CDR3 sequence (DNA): TGTGCCAGCAGCTTAACCCTCGGAGGGAATAACTATGGCTACACCTTC.

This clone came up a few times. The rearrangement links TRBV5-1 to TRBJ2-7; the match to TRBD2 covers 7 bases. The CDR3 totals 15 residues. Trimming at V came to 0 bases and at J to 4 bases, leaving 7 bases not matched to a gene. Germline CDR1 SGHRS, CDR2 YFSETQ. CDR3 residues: CASSLEGLAEYEQYF. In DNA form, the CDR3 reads TGCGCCAGCAGCTTGGAAGGCCTAGCGGAATACGAGCAGTACTTC.